A selection of T cell receptor beta chains follows, all from one sample in a study of cytomegalovirus exposure and HLA in healthy donors. Sequencing was performed with immunoSEQ multiplex PCR; in TCRdb, only in-frame clones are kept and a portion is missing. Among some 60,000 clones listed, 65% to 85% were seen once. Sequencing was carried out using PBMCs. All receptors come from a male donor in good health and CMV-seronegative. Both conserved end residues are part of each CDR3. D genes are given only for firm matches. Expanded clones are given a class, and other clones once, few, many or no size at all.

d_call	j_call	clone_size	v_call	cdr3_length	cdr3_nt	cdr3_aa
NA	TRBJ1-2	NA	TRBV10-3	13	TGTGCCATCAGTGGGGGGGGATATGGTGGCTACACCTTC	CAISGGGYGGYTF
NA	TRBJ1-2	NA	TRBV9	14	TGTGCCAGCAGCGTAGCGCGGGGCGCCCATGGCTACACCTTC	CASSVARGAHGYTF
TRBD1	TRBJ1-2	NA	TRBV11-2	15	TGTGCCAGCAGCTTAGTCGACAGGGGTAGGGATGGCTACACCTTC	CASSLVDRGRDGYTF
NA	TRBJ2-7	NA	TRBV7-9	12	TGTGCCAGCAGCTCGGACACCTACGAGCAGTACTTC	CASSSDTYEQYF
TRBD2	TRBJ2-5	NA	TRBV5-1	18	TGCGCCAGCAGCTCAGCTAGCGGGGGGGCTTTGGGCCAAGAGACCCAGTACTTC	CASSSASGGALGQETQYF
NA	TRBJ1-3	NA	TRBV14	15	TGTGCCAGCAGCCACGGGTTTCTCTCTGGAAACACCATATATTTT	CASSHGFLSGNTIYF
NA	TRBJ1-3	few	TRBV28	15	TGTGCCAGCAGTTTAGGGACTGTAGCTGGAAACACCATATATTTT	CASSLGTVAGNTIYF
TRBD2	TRBJ2-2	NA	TRBV7-8	16	TGTGCCAGCAGCCGGACTAGCGGGGGGGCCCCCGGGGAGCTGTTTTTT	CASSRTSGGAPGELFF
NA	TRBJ2-7	large	TRBV6-1	14	TGTGCCAGCAGTGAATGGGGAGTAGGCTACGAGCAGTACTTC	CASSEWGVGYEQYF
NA	TRBJ1-1	NA	TRBV9	15	TGTGCCAGCAGCGTAGTGGCGGGCATGAACACTGAAGCTTTCTTT	CASSVVAGMNTEAFF
NA	TRBJ2-7	few	TRBV4-1	11	TGCGCCAGCTCGACTGGCTACGAGCAGTACTTC	CASSTGYEQYF